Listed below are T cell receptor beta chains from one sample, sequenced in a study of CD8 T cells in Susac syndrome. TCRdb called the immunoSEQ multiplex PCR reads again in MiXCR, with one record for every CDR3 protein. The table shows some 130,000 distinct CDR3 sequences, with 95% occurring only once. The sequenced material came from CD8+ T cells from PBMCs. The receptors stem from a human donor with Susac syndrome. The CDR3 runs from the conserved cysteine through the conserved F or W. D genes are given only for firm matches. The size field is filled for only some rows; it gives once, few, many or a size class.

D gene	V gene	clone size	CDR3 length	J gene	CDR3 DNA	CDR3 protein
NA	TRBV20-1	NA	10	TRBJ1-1	TGCAGTGCTAGGTTAGCCTGGCCTTTCTTT	CSARLAWPFF
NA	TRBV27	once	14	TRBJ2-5	TGTGCCAGCAGTTTCGGGGGCCTAGCGGAGACCCAGTACTTC	CASSFGGLAETQYF
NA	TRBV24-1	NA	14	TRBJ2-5	TGTGCCACCCTTGGTAGGGGAGAGGGAGAGACCCAGTACTTC	CATLGRGEGETQYF
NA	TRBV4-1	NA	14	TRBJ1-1	TGCGCCAGCAGCCCCTATGGGGGGAACACTGAAGCTTTCTTT	CASSPYGGNTEAFF
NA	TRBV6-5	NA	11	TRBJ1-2	TGTGCCAGCAGAGGGACAAGTGGCTACACCTTC	CASRGTSGYTF
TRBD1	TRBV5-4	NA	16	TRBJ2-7	TGTGCCAGCAGCTTTTTTTCTTGGACAGGGACCTACGAGCAGTACTTC	CASSFFSWTGTYEQYF
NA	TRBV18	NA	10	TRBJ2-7	TGTGCCAGCTCAAACTACGAGCAGTACTTC	CASSNYEQYF
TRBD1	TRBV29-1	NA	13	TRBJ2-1	TGCAGCGTTCTAGACAGGGGGCAAAATGAGCAGTTCTTC	CSVLDRGQNEQFF
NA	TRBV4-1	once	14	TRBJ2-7	TGCGCCAGCAGCCAAGTCCAGGGTTCCTACGAGCAGTACTTC	CASSQVQGSYEQYF
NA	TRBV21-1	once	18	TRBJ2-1	TGTGCCAGCAGCAAAGACAGGGATTGTAGGAGCTCCTACAATGAGCAGTTCTTC	CASSKDRDCRSSYNEQFF
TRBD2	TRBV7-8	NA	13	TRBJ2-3	TGTGCCAGCAGCCCCATAGCGGGAGATACGCAGTATTTT	CASSPIAGDTQYF
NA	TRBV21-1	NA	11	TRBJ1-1	TGTGCCAGCAGTTCAACGATGGGAGCTTTCTTT	CASSSTMGAFF
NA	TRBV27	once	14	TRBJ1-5	TGTGCCAGCAGTTTATGGAAAGGGAATCAGCCCCAGCATTTT	CASSLWKGNQPQHF
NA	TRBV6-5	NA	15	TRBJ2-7	TGTGCCAGCAGCAGACAAACCCGCGGGGTTTACGAGCAGTACTTC	CASSRQTRGVYEQYF
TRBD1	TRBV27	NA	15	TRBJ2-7	TGTGCCAGCAGTTTGGGGACAGGGGGCGGCTACGAGCAGTACTTC	CASSLGTGGGYEQYF
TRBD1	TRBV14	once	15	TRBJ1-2	TGTGCCAGCAGCCTCGGGACAGCGCCCGCGGCGGGCTACACCTTC	CASSLGTAPAAGYTF
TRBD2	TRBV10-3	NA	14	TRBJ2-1	TGTGCCATCAGTGAAACTAGCGGGGACAATGAGCAGTTCTTC	CAISETSGDNEQFF
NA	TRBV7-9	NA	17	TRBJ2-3	TGTGCCAGCAGCGATCTGACCAGAGATGGGGGCACAGATACGCAGTATTTT	CASSDLTRDGGTDTQYF
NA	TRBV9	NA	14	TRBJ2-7	TGTGCCAGCAGCGTAGATGACAGTTACTACGAGCAGTACTTC	CASSVDDSYYEQYF
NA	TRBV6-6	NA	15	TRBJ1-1	TGTGCCAGCAGTTACTCCCCGACAGTAGACACTGAAGCTTTCTTT	CASSYSPTVDTEAFF
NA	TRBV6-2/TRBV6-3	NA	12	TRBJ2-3	TGTGCCAGCAGGTATGGGAGGGATACGCAGTATTTT	CASRYGRDTQYF
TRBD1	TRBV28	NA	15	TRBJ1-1	TGTGCCAGCAGTTTAGGACACAGGGGGCGGACTGAAGCTTTCTTT	CASSLGHRGRTEAFF
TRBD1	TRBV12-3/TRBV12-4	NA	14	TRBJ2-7	TGTGCCAGCAGTACCGGGACAGTATACTACGAGCAGTACTTC	CASSTGTVYYEQYF
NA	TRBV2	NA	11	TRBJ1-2	TGTGCCCTTGGAGGAGTTGATGGCTACACCTTC	CALGGVDGYTF
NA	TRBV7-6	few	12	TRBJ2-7	TGTGCCAGCAGCGAAATCCCCACCGAGCAGTACTTC	CASSEIPTEQYF
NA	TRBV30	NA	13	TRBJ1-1	TGTGCCTGGAGTGTAGGGGGAGCCGACGAAGCTTTCTTT	CAWSVGGADEAFF
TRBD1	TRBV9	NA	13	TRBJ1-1	TGTGCCAGCAGCGTTGGGACAGACCATGAAGCTTTCTTT	CASSVGTDHEAFF
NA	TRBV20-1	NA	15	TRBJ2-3	TGCAGTGCTAGAAACTTAGCCACGCCTATGGATACGCAGTATTTT	CSARNLATPMDTQYF
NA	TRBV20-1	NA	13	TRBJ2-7	TGCAGTGCTAGCTTGGGGTTACCCTACGAGCAGTACTTC	CSASLGLPYEQYF
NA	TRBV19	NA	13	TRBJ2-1	TGTGCCAGTAGTAAGGACAGCTACAATGAGCAGTTCTTC	CASSKDSYNEQFF
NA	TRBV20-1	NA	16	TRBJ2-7	TGCAGTGCTAGAGGACAGTTGAAGGGACCTGACTACGAGCAGTACTTC	CSARGQLKGPDYEQYF
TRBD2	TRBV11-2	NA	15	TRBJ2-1	TGTGCCAGCAGCTTTGGCCTAGCGGGAATGAATGAGCAGTTCTTC	CASSFGLAGMNEQFF
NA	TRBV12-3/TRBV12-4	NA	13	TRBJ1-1	TGTGCCAGCAGTCTCGGACCGCTAACTGAAGCTTTCTTT	CASSLGPLTEAFF
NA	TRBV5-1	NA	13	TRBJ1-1	TGCGCCAGCAGCTTTATGGGGAACACTGAAGCTTTCTTT	CASSFMGNTEAFF
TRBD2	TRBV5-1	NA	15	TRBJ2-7	TGCGCCAGCAGCCCAACTCAGCGGGGGATCCTCGAGCAGTACTTC	CASSPTQRGILEQYF
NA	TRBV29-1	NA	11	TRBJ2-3	TGCAGTACAGGGTCCACAGATACGCAGTATTTT	CSTGSTDTQYF
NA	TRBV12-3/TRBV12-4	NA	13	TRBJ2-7	TGTGCCAGCAGTGGGCTCTCTACCTACGAGCAGTACTTC	CASSGLSTYEQYF
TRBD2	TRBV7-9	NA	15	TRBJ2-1	TGTGCCAGCAGCGCAGGAAGCGGACTAGCGAATGAGCAGTTCTTC	CASSAGSGLANEQFF
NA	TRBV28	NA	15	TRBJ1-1	TGTGCCAGCAGCTCGGGACATGGTGCGAACACTGAAGCTTTCTTT	CASSSGHGANTEAFF
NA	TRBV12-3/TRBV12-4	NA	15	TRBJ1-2	TGTGCCAGCAGTCCCGAGACAGGCCTTTTGTTTGGCTACACCTTC	CASSPETGLLFGYTF
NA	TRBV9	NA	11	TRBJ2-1	TGTGCCAGCAGCGTAGCCAGTGAGCAGTTCTTC	CASSVASEQFF
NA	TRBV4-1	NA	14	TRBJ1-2	TGCGCCAGCAGCCCCGCGTGGGGGCAGTATGGCTACACCTTC	CASSPAWGQYGYTF
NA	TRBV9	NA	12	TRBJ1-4	TGTGCCAGCAGCGAAGGGGGGGAAAAACTGTTTTTT	CASSEGGEKLFF
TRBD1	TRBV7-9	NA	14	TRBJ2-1	TGTGCCAGCAGCTTCAGTGACAGGGTCAATGAGCAGTTCTTC	CASSFSDRVNEQFF
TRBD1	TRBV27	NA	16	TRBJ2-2	TGTGCCAGCAGTTTAGATGGGACAGGGAACACCGGGGAGCTGTTTTTT	CASSLDGTGNTGELFF
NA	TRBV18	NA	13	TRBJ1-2	TGTGCCAGCTCACCGGACGGCCCCTTTGGCTACACCTTC	CASSPDGPFGYTF
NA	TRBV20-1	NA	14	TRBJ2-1	TGCAGTGCTGTGGACCAGAGCTCCTACAATGAGCAGTTCTTC	CSAVDQSSYNEQFF
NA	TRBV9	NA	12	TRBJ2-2	TGTGCCAGCAGCGTAGTTTCCGGGGAGCTGTTTTTT	CASSVVSGELFF
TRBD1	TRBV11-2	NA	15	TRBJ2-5	TGTGCCAGCAGCGACGCCGGACAGGGTGTTCAGACCCAGTACTTC	CASSDAGQGVQTQYF
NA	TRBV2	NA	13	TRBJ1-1	TGTGCCAGGTGGACAGCACAGAACACTGAAGCTTTCTTT	CARWTAQNTEAFF
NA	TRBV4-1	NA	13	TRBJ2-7	TGCGCCAGCAGCCCCCTACAGGCGAGCGAGCAGTACTTC	CASSPLQASEQYF
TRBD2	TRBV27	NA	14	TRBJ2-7	TGTGCCAGCAGTTTACGGGGGGTAGCTTACGAGCAGTACTTC	CASSLRGVAYEQYF
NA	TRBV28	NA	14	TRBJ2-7	TGTGCCAGCAGTTTAATCACAGCCTCCTACGAGCAGTACTTC	CASSLITASYEQYF
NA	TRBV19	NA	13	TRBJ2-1	TGTGCCAGTAGTATATCCGACCCCAATGAGCAGTTCTTC	CASSISDPNEQFF
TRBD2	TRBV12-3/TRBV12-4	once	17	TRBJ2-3	TGTGCCAGCAGTCTACCAGCGGGAGGGCCAGTTTCTGATACGCAGTATTTT	CASSLPAGGPVSDTQYF
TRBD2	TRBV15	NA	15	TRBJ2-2	TGTGCCACCAGCAGAGATCGGGGGGAGACCGGGGAGCTGTTTTTT	CATSRDRGETGELFF
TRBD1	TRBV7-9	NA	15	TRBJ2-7	TGTGCCAGCAGCTTCGAACAGGGGATAACCTACGAGCAGTACTTC	CASSFEQGITYEQYF
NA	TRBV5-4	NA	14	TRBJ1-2	TGTGCCAGCAGCTTGGTCGGGGCGGGTGGAGACTACACCTTC	CASSLVGAGGDYTF
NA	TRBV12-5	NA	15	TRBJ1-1	TGTGCTAGTGGTCTGGCGGACATCATGAACACTGAAGCTTTCTTT	CASGLADIMNTEAFF